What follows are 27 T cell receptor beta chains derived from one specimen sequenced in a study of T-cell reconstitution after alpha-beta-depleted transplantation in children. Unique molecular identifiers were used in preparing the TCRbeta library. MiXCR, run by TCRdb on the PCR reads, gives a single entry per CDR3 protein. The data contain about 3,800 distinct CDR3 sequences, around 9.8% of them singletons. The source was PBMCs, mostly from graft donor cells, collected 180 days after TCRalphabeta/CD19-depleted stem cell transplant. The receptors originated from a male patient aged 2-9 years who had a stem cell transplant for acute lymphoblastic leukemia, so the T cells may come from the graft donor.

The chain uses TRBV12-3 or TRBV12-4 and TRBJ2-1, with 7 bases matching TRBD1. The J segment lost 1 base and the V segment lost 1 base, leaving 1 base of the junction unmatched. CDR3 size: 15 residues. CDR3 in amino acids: CASSLVGQSYNEQFF. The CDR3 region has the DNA TGTGCCAGCAGTTTAGTGGGACAGTCCTACAATGAGCAGTTCTTC.

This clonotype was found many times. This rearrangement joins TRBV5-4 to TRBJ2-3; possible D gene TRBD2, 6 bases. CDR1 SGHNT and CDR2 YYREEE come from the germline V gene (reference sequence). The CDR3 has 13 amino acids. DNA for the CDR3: TGTGCGGGTGGAGTAGCGGGCACAGATACGCAGTATTTT. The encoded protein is CAGGVAGTDTQYF. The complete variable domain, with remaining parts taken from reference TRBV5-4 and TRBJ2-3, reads ETGVTQSPTHLIKTRGQQVTLRCSSQSGHNTVSWYQQALGQGPQFIFQYYREEENGRGNFPPRFSGLQFPNYSSELNVNALELDDSALYLCAGGVAGTDTQYFGPGTRLTVL.

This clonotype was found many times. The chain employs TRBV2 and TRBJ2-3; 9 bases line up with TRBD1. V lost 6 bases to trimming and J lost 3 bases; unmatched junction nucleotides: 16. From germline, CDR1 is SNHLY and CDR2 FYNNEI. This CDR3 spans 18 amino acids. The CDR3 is CASSLSPGQGFSTDTQYF. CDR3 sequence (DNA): TGTGCCAGCAGCCTTTCCCCGGGACAGGGATTTTCTACAGATACGCAGTATTTT.

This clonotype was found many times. This chain's CDR3 is CASSLTGMNTEAFF. The CDR3 DNA reads as TGCGCCAGCAGCTTGACAGGAATGAACACTGAAGCTTTCTTT. This rearrangement joins TRBV5-1 to TRBJ1-1; perhaps TRBD1 as D (5 bases). Trimming pared 1 base from V and 0 bases from J, leaving 7 bases between. Germline CDR1 reads SGHRS; CDR2 reads YFSETQ. This CDR3 contains 14 residues.

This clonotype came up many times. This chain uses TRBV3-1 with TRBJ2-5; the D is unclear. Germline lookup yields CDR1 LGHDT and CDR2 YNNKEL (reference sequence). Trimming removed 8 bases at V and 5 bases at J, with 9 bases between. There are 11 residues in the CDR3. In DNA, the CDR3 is TGTGCCAGCTCCGGATCGGAGACCCAGTACTTC. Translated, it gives CASSGSETQYF.

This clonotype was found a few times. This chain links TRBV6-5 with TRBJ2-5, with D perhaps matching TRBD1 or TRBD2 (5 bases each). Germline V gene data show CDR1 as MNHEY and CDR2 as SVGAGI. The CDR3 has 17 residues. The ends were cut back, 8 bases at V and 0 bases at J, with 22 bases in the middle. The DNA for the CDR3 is TGTGCCAGCCCGGGACCAGGCCGTAAGCGGCACCAAGAGACCCAGTACTTC. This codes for CASPGPGRKRHQETQYF.

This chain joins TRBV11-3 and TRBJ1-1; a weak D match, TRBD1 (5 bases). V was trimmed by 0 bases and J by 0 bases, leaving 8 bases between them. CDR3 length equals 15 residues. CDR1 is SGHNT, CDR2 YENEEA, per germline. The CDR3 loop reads CASSLDQGMNTEAFF. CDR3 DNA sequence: TGTGCCAGCAGCTTAGATCAGGGAATGAACACTGAAGCTTTCTTT.

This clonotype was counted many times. As DNA, the CDR3 is TGTGCCAGCAGCTTAGGACAGGGGGCCCACGAGCAGTACTTC. Translating gives CASSLGQGAHEQYF. The V call is TRBV7-9, the J call TRBJ2-7, with 10 bases that match TRBD1. The V segment lost 1 base and the J segment 5 bases; nucleotides outside the gene matches: 2. CDR1 and CDR2 from the germline V gene are SEHNR and FQNEAQ (reference sequence). The CDR3 loop spans 14 amino acids.

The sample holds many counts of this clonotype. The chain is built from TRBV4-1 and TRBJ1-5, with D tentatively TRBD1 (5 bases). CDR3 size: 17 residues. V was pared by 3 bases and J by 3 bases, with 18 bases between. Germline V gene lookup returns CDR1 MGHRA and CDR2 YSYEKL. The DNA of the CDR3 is TGCGCCAGCAGCCAGTGGGACTCTGGCCCGTACAATCAGCCCCAGCATTTT. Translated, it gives CASSQWDSGPYNQPQHF.

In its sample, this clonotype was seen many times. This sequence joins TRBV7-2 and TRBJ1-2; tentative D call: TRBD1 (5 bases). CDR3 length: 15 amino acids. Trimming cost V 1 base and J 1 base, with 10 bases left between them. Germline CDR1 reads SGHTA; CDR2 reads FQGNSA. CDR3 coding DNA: TGTGCCAGCAGCTTAGATGCGGGGGTTAACTATGGCTACACCTTC. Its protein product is CASSLDAGVNYGYTF.

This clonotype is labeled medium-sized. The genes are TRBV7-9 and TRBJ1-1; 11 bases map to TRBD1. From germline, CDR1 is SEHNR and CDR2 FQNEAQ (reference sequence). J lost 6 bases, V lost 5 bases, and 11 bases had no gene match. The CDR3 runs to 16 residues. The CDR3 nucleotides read TGTGCCAGCAGCCCCGGGACAGGGGGTGGAATCCCTGAAGCTTTCTTT. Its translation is CASSPGTGGGIPEAFF.

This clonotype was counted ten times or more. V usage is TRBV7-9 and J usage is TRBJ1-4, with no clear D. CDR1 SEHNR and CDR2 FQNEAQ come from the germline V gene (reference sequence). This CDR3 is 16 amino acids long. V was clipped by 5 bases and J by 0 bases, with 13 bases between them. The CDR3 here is CASSQGSTATNEKLFF. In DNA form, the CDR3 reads TGTGCCAGCAGCCAAGGCTCAACCGCAACTAATGAAAAACTGTTTTTT.

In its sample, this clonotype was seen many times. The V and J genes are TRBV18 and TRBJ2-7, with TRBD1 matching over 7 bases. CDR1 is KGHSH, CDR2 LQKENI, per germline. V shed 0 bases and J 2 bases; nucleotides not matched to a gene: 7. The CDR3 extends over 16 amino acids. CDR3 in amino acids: CASSPPYDRDTYEQYF. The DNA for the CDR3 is TGTGCCAGCTCACCACCGTACGACAGGGACACCTACGAGCAGTACTTC. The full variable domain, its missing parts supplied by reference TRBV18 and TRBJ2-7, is NAGVMQNPRHLVRRRGQEARLRCSPMKGHSHVYWYRQLPEEGLKFMVYLQKENIIDESGMPKERFSAEFPKEGPSILRIQQVVRGDSAAYFCASSPPYDRDTYEQYFGPGTRLTVT.

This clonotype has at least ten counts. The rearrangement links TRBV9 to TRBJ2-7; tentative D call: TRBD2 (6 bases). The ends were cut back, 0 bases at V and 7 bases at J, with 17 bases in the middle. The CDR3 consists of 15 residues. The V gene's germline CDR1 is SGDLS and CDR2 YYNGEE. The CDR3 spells CASSVDFRDFGEQYF. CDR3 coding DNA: TGTGCCAGCAGCGTAGACTTCCGGGACTTCGGTGAGCAGTACTTC.

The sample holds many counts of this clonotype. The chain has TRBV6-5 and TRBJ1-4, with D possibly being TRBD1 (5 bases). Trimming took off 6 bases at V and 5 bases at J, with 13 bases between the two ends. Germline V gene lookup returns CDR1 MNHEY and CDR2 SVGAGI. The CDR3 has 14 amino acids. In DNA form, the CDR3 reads TGTGCCAGCAGCCAGACAGCGATGAATGAAAAACTGTTTTTT. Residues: CASSQTAMNEKLFF.

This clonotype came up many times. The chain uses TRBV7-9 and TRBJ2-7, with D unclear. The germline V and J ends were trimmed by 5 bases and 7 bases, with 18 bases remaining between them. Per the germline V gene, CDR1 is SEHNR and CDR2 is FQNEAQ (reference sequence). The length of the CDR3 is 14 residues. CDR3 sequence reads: CASSLADGPVEQYF. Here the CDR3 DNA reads TGTGCCAGCAGCCTCGCGGACGGGCCCGTGGAGCAGTACTTC.

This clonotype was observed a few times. CDR3 DNA: TGTGCCAGCAGCTTGCTGACTAGCGCTCAACGGAAGACCCAGTACTTC. Protein sequence: CASSLLTSAQRKTQYF. The genes are TRBV5-4 and TRBJ2-5; 8 bases match TRBD2. Trimming at V came to 1 base and at J to 6 bases, leaving 11 bases not matched to a gene. In germline, CDR1 is SGHNT, CDR2 YYREEE (reference sequence). The CDR3 sequence is 16 residues long.

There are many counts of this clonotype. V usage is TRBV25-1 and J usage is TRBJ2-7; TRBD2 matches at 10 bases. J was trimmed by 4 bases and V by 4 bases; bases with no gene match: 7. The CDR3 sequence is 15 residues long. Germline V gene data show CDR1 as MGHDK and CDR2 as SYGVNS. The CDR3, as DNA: TGTGCCAGCAGTGCTCGACTAGCGGGTTCTTACGAGCAGTACTTC. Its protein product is CASSARLAGSYEQYF.

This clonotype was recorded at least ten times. The CDR3 nucleotides are TGTGCCAGCAGCTTATTAGGGCGGGAGGATCACACCGGGGAGCTGTTTTTT. Translated: CASSLLGREDHTGELFF. The gene calls are TRBV11-2 and TRBJ2-2; 8 bases are a match to TRBD2. CDR3 length: 17 residues. The junction had 8 bases not matched to a gene; V was cut back by 2 bases and J by 3 bases. Germline-derived CDR1 and CDR2 are SGHAT and FQNNGV.

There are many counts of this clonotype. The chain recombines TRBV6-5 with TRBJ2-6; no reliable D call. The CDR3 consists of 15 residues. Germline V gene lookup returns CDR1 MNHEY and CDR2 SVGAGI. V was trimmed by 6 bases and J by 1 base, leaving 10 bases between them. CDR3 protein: CASRLSGSGANVLTF. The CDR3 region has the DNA TGTGCCAGCAGATTATCTGGATCTGGGGCCAACGTCCTGACTTTC.

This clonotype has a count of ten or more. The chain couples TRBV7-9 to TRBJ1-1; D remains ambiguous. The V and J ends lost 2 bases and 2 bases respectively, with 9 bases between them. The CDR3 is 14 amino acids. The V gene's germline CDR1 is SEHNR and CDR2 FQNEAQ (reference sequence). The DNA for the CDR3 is TGTGCCAGCAGCTTACTGGGCGTTAACACTGAAGCTTTCTTT. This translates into CASSLLGVNTEAFF. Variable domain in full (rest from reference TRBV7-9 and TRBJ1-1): DTGVSQNPRHKITKRGQNVTFRCDPISEHNRLYWYRQTLGQGPEFLTYFQNEAQLEKSRLLSDRFSAERPKGSFSTLEIQRTEQGDSAMYLCASSLLGVNTEAFFGQGTRLTVV.

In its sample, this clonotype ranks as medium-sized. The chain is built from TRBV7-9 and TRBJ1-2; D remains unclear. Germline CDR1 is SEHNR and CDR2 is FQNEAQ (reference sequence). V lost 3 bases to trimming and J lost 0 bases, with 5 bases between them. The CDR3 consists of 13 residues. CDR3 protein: CASSLAANYGYTF. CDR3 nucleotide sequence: TGTGCCAGCAGCTTGGCAGCTAACTATGGCTACACCTTC.

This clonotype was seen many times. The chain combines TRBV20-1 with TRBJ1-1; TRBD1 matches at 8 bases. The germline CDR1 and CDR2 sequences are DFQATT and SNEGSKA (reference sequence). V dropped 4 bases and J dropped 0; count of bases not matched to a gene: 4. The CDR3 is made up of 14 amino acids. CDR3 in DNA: TGCAGTGCTACACAGGGGGTACTGAACACTGAAGCTTTCTTT. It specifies CSATQGVLNTEAFF.

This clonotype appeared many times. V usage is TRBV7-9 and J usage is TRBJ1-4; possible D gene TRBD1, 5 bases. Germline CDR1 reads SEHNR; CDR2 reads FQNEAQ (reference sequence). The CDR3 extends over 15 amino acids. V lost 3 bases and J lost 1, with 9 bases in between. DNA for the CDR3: TGTGCCAGCAGCTTTGGGACTCTAACTAATGAAAAACTGTTTTTT. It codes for CASSFGTLTNEKLFF.

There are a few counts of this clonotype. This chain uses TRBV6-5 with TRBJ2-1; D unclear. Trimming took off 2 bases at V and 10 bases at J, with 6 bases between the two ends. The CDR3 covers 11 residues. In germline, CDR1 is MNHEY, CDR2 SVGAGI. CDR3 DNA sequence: TGTGCCAGCAGTTACCTCCGGGAGCAGTTCTTC. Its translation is CASSYLREQFF.

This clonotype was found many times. CDR3 DNA sequence: TGTGCCAGCAGCCCCCGTCGGGGGGTGGACTTTAACACTGAAGCTTTCTTT. Its protein is CASSPRRGVDFNTEAFF. V usage is TRBV7-9 and J usage is TRBJ1-1, with TRBD1 as a possible D gene (5 bases). V was pared by 5 bases and J by 2 bases, with 21 bases between. The germline gives CDR1 SEHNR, CDR2 FQNEAQ (reference sequence). This CDR3 comprises 17 residues.

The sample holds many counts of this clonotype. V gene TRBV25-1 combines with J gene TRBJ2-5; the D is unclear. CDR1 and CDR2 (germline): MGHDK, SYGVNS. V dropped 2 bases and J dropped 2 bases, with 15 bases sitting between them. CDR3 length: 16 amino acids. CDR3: CASSEGGTSGQETQYF. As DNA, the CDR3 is TGTGCCAGCAGTGAAGGCGGAACCTCCGGGCAAGAGACCCAGTACTTC.